The clone carrying this TCR beta chain was counted a single time. The CDR3 has 15 amino acids. The germline V gene has CDR1 SGHRS and CDR2 YFSETQ. Losses at the gene ends were 6 bases for V and 3 bases for J; bases not matched to a gene: 8. This entry comes from a study of blood T cell repertoires in COVID-19. Clones were read by immunoSEQ multiplex PCR, and TCRdb kept only the in-frame ones, dropping some. This table has approximately 170,000 clones, 86% appearing once. J is TRBJ2-2 and V is TRBV5-1; TRBD2 matches 7 bases. This TCR came from a woman in her 70s with acute or convalescent COVID-19. The sample comprised peripheral blood. Here the CDR3 DNA reads TGCGCCAGCATCCCGGGGAGCGGGGACACCGGGGAGCTGTTTTTT. Its protein product is CASIPGSGDTGELFF. The variable domain in full, completed from reference TRBV5-1 and TRBJ2-2, reads KAGVTQTPRYLIKTRGQQVTLSCSPISGHRSVSWYQQTPGQGLQFLFEYFSETQRNKGNFPGRFSGRQFSNSRSEMNVSTLELGDSALYLCASIPGSGDTGELFFGEGSRLTVL.